The TCR beta chain under discussion was sequenced for a study of T cell repertoires in cytomegalovirus infection. V was pared by 6 bases and J by 3 bases, with 17 bases between. The CDR3 sequence is 15 residues long. TCRdb reprocessed the reads via MiXCR and lists one record per CDR3 protein. The repertoire consists of roughly 180,000 distinct CDR3 sequences, with over 25% occurring once and the leading ten covering 30% to 40%. In its sample, this clonotype was seen once. The receptor was derived from a human donor in good health (CMV status not recorded). Some clones in this sample may be carry-over from other donors' samples. The J gene is TRBJ1-2, the V gene TRBV12-3 or TRBV12-4; TRBD1 might be the D (5 bases). Sequenced input: PBMCs. CDR3 sequence: CASRRGDHTHYGYTF. The CDR3 DNA reads TGTGCCAGCAGGAGGGGCGATCATACCCACTATGGCTACACCTTC.